The 13 T cell receptor beta chains listed next were all sequenced from one sample in a study of STAT5B mutations in CD4+ large granular lymphocyte leukemia. TCRdb's table, derived via immunoSEQ multiplex PCR, lists solely in-frame clones and lacks some. The profile shows around 50,000 clones, roughly four fifths of them singletons. Specimen: CD4+ T cells from blood buffy coats. Every receptor here comes from a human donor in good health.

The V and J genes are TRBV29-1 and TRBJ2-3; possibly TRBD1 for D (6 bases). Germline CDR1 SQVTM, CDR2 ANQGSEA. Trimming cost V 5 bases and J 1 base, with 19 bases left between them. CDR3 length: 16 amino acids. As DNA, the CDR3 is TGCAGCGTTCGCTCGGGACACCCCTTTCGCACAGATACGCAGTATTTT. It translates to CSVRSGHPFRTDTQYF.

V usage is TRBV18 and J usage is TRBJ1-1; no clear D gene. Trimming took off 1 base at V and 1 base at J, with 10 bases between the two ends. CDR3 length: 15 residues. Germline CDR1 reads KGHSH; CDR2 reads LQKENI. CDR3 nucleotides: TGTGCCAGCTCACCACTAGCCCTACAGAACACTGAAGCTTTCTTT. It codes for CASSPLALQNTEAFF.

The chain carries TRBV6-5 and TRBJ2-7, with 7 positions matching TRBD1. Germline CDR1 MNHEY, CDR2 SVGAGI. After removal of 8 bases from V and 2 bases from J, the junction contained 6 bases not matched to a gene. The CDR3 runs 13 residues. In DNA form, the CDR3 reads TGTGCCAGCGGTCGACAGGGTCCCTACGAGCAGTACTTC. This gives the protein CASGRQGPYEQYF.

The chain employs TRBV7-3 and TRBJ2-2; D call uncertain. Germline V lookup: CDR1 SGHTA, CDR2 FQGTGA. The CDR3 consists of 13 residues. The V end was cut by 4 bases, the J end by 4 bases, with 7 bases between. The CDR3 spells CASSSRFTGELFF. The CDR3 bases are TGTGCCAGCAGCTCTAGGTTCACCGGGGAGCTGTTTTTT. Filled out from reference TRBV7-3 and TRBJ2-2, the complete variable domain reads GAGVSQTPSNKVTEKGKYVELRCDPISGHTALYWYRQSLGQGPEFLIYFQGTGAADDSGLPNDRFFAVRPEGSVSTLKIQRTERGDSAVYLCASSSRFTGELFFGEGSRLTVL.

The rearrangement joins TRBV9 to TRBJ1-1; 7 nucleotides line up with TRBD1. This CDR3 spans 14 amino acids. Trimming cost V 0 bases and J 3 bases; bases outside gene matches: 2. Per the germline V gene, CDR1 is SGDLS and CDR2 is YYNGEE. The CDR3 loop is CASSVETGDTEAFF. CDR3 in DNA: TGTGCCAGCAGCGTAGAAACAGGGGACACTGAAGCTTTCTTT.

This clone was seen a few times. The CDR3 DNA follows: TGTGCCAGCTCACCAGGCGGGGGCGGGAACACTGAAGCTTTCTTT. Translation: CASSPGGGGNTEAFF. The V call is TRBV18, the J call TRBJ1-1, with a weak D call TRBD1 (6 bases). Germline V gene sequence: CDR1 KGHSH, CDR2 LQKENI. The V end was cut by 2 bases, the J end by 1 base, with 11 bases between. The CDR3 has 15 residues.

CDR3 nucleotide sequence: TGCGCCAGCAGCTTGGCCGGCGGGGGGTACGAGCAGTACTTC. Protein product: CASSLAGGGYEQYF. The chain combines TRBV5-1 with TRBJ2-7, with 8 positions matching TRBD2. Germline assignment: CDR1 SGHRS and CDR2 YFSETQ. The CDR3 spans 14 residues. The trim removed 0 bases at V and 4 bases at J, leaving 3 bases unmatched.

V usage is TRBV5-1 and J usage is TRBJ1-2, with D tentatively TRBD1 (6 bases). There are 16 residues in the CDR3. Between the trimmed V and J ends, which lost 0 bases and 7 bases, there was a span of 19 bases. Germline assignment: CDR1 SGHRS and CDR2 YFSETQ. DNA of the CDR3: TGCGCCAGCAGCTTGGAAGGGGACAAGCGTCCAAGTGGCTACACCTTC. Translation gives CASSLEGDKRPSGYTF.

The chain combines TRBV11-3 with TRBJ2-3; D not resolved. The CDR3 length is 12 residues. Trimming took 6 bases from V and 4 from J, leaving 8 bases between them. Germline loops: CDR1 SGHNT, CDR2 YENEEA. For the CDR3, the DNA is TGTGCCAGCAGTCTCAGGTCAGATACGCAGTATTTT. Translated: CASSLRSDTQYF.

The chain has TRBV5-1 and TRBJ2-3; D gene uncertain. With 5 bases removed from V and 2 bases from J, the gap between germline ends came to 15 bases. The CDR3 loop spans 15 amino acids. CDR1 and CDR2 from the germline V gene are SGHRS and YFSETQ. CDR3 DNA sequence: TGCGCCAGCAGTTCAGGCAGGCTGATCACAGATACGCAGTATTTT. Its protein product is CASSSGRLITDTQYF.

V gene TRBV2 combines with J gene TRBJ1-3; 7 bases match TRBD1. V lost 4 bases and J lost 9; bases outside the gene matches: 9. Germline-derived CDR1 and CDR2 are SNHLY and FYNNEI. The CDR3 has 14 residues. The CDR3 here is CASSVNRGFGTIYF. In DNA form, the CDR3 reads TGTGCCAGCAGTGTGAACAGGGGCTTTGGCACCATATATTTT.

The chain links TRBV9 to TRBJ1-4; unclear D gene. The germline V and J ends were trimmed by 0 bases and 8 bases, with 11 bases remaining between them. Germline CDR1 is SGDLS and CDR2 is YYNGEE. The CDR3 loop spans 14 amino acids. The CDR3 spells CASSVAGIGEKLFF. The CDR3 DNA sequence: TGTGCCAGCAGCGTAGCGGGTATCGGGGAAAAACTGTTTTTT.

In its sample, this clone was seen a few times. The rearrangement links TRBV27 to TRBJ1-2, with TRBD1 matching 7 bases. The CDR3 has 14 residues. Germline lookup yields CDR1 MNHEY and CDR2 SMNVEV (reference sequence). J was trimmed by 8 bases and V by 6 bases; bases with no gene match: 12. CDR3 sequence (DNA): TGTGCCAGCAGATTTCTTGGACAGGAGGGAGGCTACACCTTC. This codes for CASRFLGQEGGYTF.